This T cell receptor beta chain was captured by sequencing in a study of shared clonotypes between healthy human individuals. Sequencing was performed with immunoSEQ multiplex PCR; in TCRdb, only in-frame clones are kept and a portion is missing. The repertoire holds under 650,000 clones, with roughly 95% as singletons. Study-wide results and limits: Approximately 5% was the fraction of naive CD4 clonotypes found shared across several donors.

About this clone itself: Antigen: not known.

The origin of this receptor is a woman between 25 and 40 years old in good health. Sequencing input: naive CD4+ T cells sorted from blood. The subset denotes: CD45RA+ positively selected.

CDR3 amino acids: CASRAGTDSTEAFF. The DNA for the CDR3 is TGTGCCAGCAGAGCCGGGACAGACTCCACTGAAGCTTTCTTT. The chain couples TRBV28 to TRBJ1-1; 7 bases are a match to TRBD1. CDR1 is MDHEN and CDR2 is SYDVKM in the germline V gene. The CDR3 has 14 residues. V lost 6 bases, J lost 4 bases, and 8 bases stayed unmatched.